The rows below give T cell receptor beta chains drawn from one sample of a study of T cell responses to AZD1222 COVID-19 vaccine. Generated by immunoSEQ multiplex PCR, the TCRdb table keeps only in-frame clones and is missing some. Here the sample spans 90,000 to 120,000 clones, about 88% being singletons. The material sequenced was peripheral blood, taken on day 0 of AZD1222 vaccination. These receptors all come from an adult in good health. CDR3s include the opening cysteine and the closing phenylalanine or tryptophan.

CDR3 protein	J gene	V gene
CASSESVVDYGYTF	TRBJ1-2	TRBV10-2
CASSKERGGAYNEQFF	TRBJ2-1	TRBV19
CASSLSKSNYGYTF	TRBJ1-2	TRBV5-5
CASSQDSSAGGPNEQFF	TRBJ2-1	TRBV4-2
CASSPLTTSGGIYEQFF	TRBJ2-1	TRBV4-2
CASSVGRLAGGLTDTQYF	TRBJ2-3	TRBV9
CASSQGSGANVLTF	TRBJ2-6	TRBV19
CASTFGFTEAFF	TRBJ1-1	TRBV12-3/TRBV12-4
CASSRVSTDTQYF	TRBJ2-3	TRBV7-3
CASSQDVGLYGYTF	TRBJ1-2	TRBV4-1
CASSFPGTGRNEQYF	TRBJ2-7	TRBV28
CATSRDAGADPTNEKLFF	TRBJ1-4	TRBV15
CASSRQRTYEQYF	TRBJ2-7	TRBV27
CASSLEGPYGYTF	TRBJ1-2	TRBV11-2
CSTFLPDGGGLAANYGYTF	TRBJ1-2	TRBV29-1
CASGLTSDEQFF	TRBJ2-1	TRBV12-5
CASSATGNSNQPQHF	TRBJ1-5	TRBV9
CASSEEWGLQETQYF	TRBJ2-5	TRBV2
CASSLGGSDEQYF	TRBJ2-7	TRBV7-8
CASSLAGGEQFF	TRBJ2-1	TRBV11-2
CASSPQDYEQYF	TRBJ2-7	TRBV18
CASSLGGFAGNTIYF	TRBJ1-3	TRBV5-8
CATSRGLGAVEQFF	TRBJ2-1	TRBV15
CASSLEASHGEKLFF	TRBJ1-4	TRBV7-6
CASSPAEGEQYF	TRBJ2-7	TRBV18